This T cell receptor (beta chain) was captured in a study of cytomegalovirus exposure and HLA in healthy donors. The donors were part of the validation cohort, which consisted of over a hundred subjects and was separate from the first cohort of 666 subjects. Measured with immunoSEQ multiplex PCR; TCRdb has only the in-frame clones, and not every one. There are some 120,000 clones in the sample; approximately 91% occur only once, and approximately 1.5% lies in the top ten. Trimming at V came to 5 bases and at J to 4 bases, leaving 14 bases not matched to a gene. The CDR3 covers 18 residues. From germline, CDR1 is SSHAT and CDR2 FNYEAQ (reference sequence).

The V gene is TRBV7-7, the J gene TRBJ2-1, with 10 bases aligning to TRBD1. The specimen sequenced was PBMCs. The source of this sequence is a man aged 25 to 40 in good health and CMV-seronegative. As DNA, the CDR3 is TGTGCCAGCAGCCCCAGACGACAGGGGGCATTAGGATACAATGAGCAGTTCTTC. It yields the protein CASSPRRQGALGYNEQFF.